One sample yielded the 4 T cell receptor beta chains listed below, sequenced in a study of T cell responses to AZD1222 COVID-19 vaccine. Measured with immunoSEQ multiplex PCR; TCRdb has only the in-frame clones, and not every one. The profile shows 90,000 to 120,000 clones, 87% of them singletons. The sequencing used peripheral blood, collected 28 days after the second AZD1222 dose. Receptors were obtained from an adult who received the AZD1222 COVID-19 vaccine.

This chain links TRBV18 with TRBJ2-2; D is unresolved. Germline V gene data show CDR1 as KGHSH and CDR2 as LQKENI. V was shortened by 0 bases and J by 1 base, with 9 bases between the two germline ends. This CDR3 has 16 amino acids. CDR3 nucleotides: TGTGCCAGCTCACCACCGCACGTGGGGAACACCGGGGAGCTGTTTTTT. The encoded protein is CASSPPHVGNTGELFF.

The genes are TRBV5-1 and TRBJ1-3; the D is unclear. V lost 0 bases, J lost 2 bases, and 6 bases lay in between. The CDR3 contains 14 residues. Germline lookup yields CDR1 SGHRS and CDR2 YFSETQ. The CDR3 DNA reads as TGCGCCAGCAGCTTGGGGCCAGCTGGAAACACCATATATTTT. The encoded protein is CASSLGPAGNTIYF. The variable domain in full, with the rest retrieved from reference TRBV5-1 and TRBJ1-3, is KAGVTQTPRYLIKTRGQQVTLSCSPISGHRSVSWYQQTPGQGLQFLFEYFSETQRNKGNFPGRFSGRQFSNSRSEMNVSTLELGDSALYLCASSLGPAGNTIYFGEGSWLTVV.

The chain joins TRBV3-1 (or the pseudogene TRBV3-2) to TRBJ2-5; 9 positions match TRBD2. Germline-derived CDR1 and CDR2 are LGHDT and YNNKEL (reference sequence). This CDR3 is built from 16 residues. The J segment lost 5 bases and the V segment lost 0 bases, leaving 7 bases of the junction unmatched. The chain's CDR3 is CASSQDARGGYETQYF. In nucleotides, the CDR3 is TGTGCCAGCAGCCAAGACGCGCGGGGGGGCTATGAGACCCAGTACTTC.

The chain is built from TRBV9 and TRBJ2-1, with D possibly TRBD2 on 6 matching bases. CDR3 length: 15 amino acids. Per germline, CDR1 SGDLS and CDR2 YYNGEE. V shed 0 bases and J shed 3 bases, with 10 bases lying between them. The CDR3 here is CASSVATDYYNEQFF. CDR3 DNA sequence: TGTGCCAGCAGCGTAGCTACGGACTACTACAATGAGCAGTTCTTC.